One and the same sample provided the 9 T cell receptor beta chains below, sequenced in a study of multiple sclerosis patients with progressive multifocal leukoencephalopathy. Assay: immunoSEQ multiplex PCR; the TCRdb copy retains only in-frame clones and omits some. The sample lists 25,000 to 35,000 clones, about 90% occurring once. The time point is: 5 to 6 months of natalizumab therapy. The sequenced sample was PBMCs, obtained from a patient treated with natalizumab. The receptors derive from a human donor with multiple sclerosis.

The genes are TRBV5-6 and TRBJ2-5; TRBD1 matches 12 bases. This CDR3 is 17 amino acids long. Per germline, CDR1 SGHDT and CDR2 YYEEEE. J was trimmed by 5 bases and V by 4 bases; bases with no gene match: 12. CDR3 loop: CASSRRIGTGGAETQYF. CDR3 DNA sequence: TGTGCCAGCAGCAGAAGAATAGGGACAGGGGGCGCTGAGACCCAGTACTTC.

This clone came up a few times. The chain uses TRBV5-4 and TRBJ1-2; 8 bases align to TRBD1. The junction had 6 bases not matched to a gene; V was cut back by 2 bases and J by 0 bases. CDR1 and CDR2 (germline): SGHNT, YYREEE (reference sequence). The CDR3 is made up of 16 amino acids. The CDR3 DNA reads TGTGCCAGCAGCTTTACAGGGGGGGGGCCTAACTATGGCTACACCTTC. It translates to CASSFTGGGPNYGYTF.

Comment on this clone: Within the sample, other DNA sequences also encode this same CDR3. The chain links TRBV7-2 to TRBJ2-1; 8 bases match TRBD1. Looked up from germline, CDR1 is SGHTA and CDR2 is FQGNSA. This CDR3 has 17 amino acids. V was clipped by 5 bases and J by 2 bases; unmatched bases: 11. The CDR3 DNA reads TGTGCCAGCAGCCCCCGACAGGGGAGTATAACCTACAATGAGCAGTTCTTC. Translation: CASSPRQGSITYNEQFF.

This chain uses TRBV9 with TRBJ1-2; D not certain. Germline V gives CDR1 SGDLS, CDR2 YYNGEE. V was shortened by 0 bases and J by 3 bases, with 6 bases between the two germline ends. The CDR3 loop spans 13 amino acids. The CDR3 coding sequence is TGTGCCAGCAGCGTAGACACCTACTATGGCTACACCTTC. Its translation is CASSVDTYYGYTF. The entire variable domain, with the rest obtained from reference TRBV9 and TRBJ1-2, is as follows: DSGVTQTPKHLITATGQRVTLRCSPRSGDLSVYWYQQSLDQGLQFLIQYYNGEERAKGNILERFSAQQFPDLHSELNLSSLELGDSALYFCASSVDTYYGYTFGSGTRLTVV.

This clone was counted a single time. The J gene is TRBJ1-2, the V gene TRBV27, with unresolved D. CDR1 is MNHEY and CDR2 is SMNVEV in the germline V gene (reference sequence). The length of the CDR3 is 12 residues. V was cut by 6 bases and J by 13 bases, with 18 bases left in between. CDR3 nucleotides: TGTGCCAGCAGCTCCACGCCTGGTAGGACCACCTTC. Translating gives CASSSTPGRTTF.

This clone was seen only once. V gene TRBV6-1 combines with J gene TRBJ2-7; 7 bases fit TRBD2. The CDR3 is 15 residues long. With V trimmed by 7 bases and J by 1 base, 10 bases remained unmatched. Germline V gene data show CDR1 as MNHNS and CDR2 as SASEGT. CDR3 nucleotides: TGTGCCAGCAAACCCGGGACTAAGCTATCCTACGAGCAGTACTTC. It yields the protein CASKPGTKLSYEQYF.

V is TRBV18 and J is TRBJ1-1; D gene unclear. V was trimmed by 5 bases and J by 1 base, leaving 8 bases between them. Germline assignment: CDR1 KGHSH and CDR2 LQKENI. The CDR3 has 13 residues. This CDR3 is CASSATENTEAFF. Here the CDR3 DNA reads TGTGCCAGCTCAGCCACAGAGAACACTGAAGCTTTCTTT. The whole variable domain, remainder taken from reference TRBV18 and TRBJ1-1, is NAGVMQNPRHLVRRRGQEARLRCSPMKGHSHVYWYRQLPEEGLKFMVYLQKENIIDESGMPKERFSAEFPKEGPSILRIQQVVRGDSAAYFCASSATENTEAFFGQGTRLTVV.

The chain couples TRBV19 to TRBJ2-1, with 9 bases identical to TRBD2. This CDR3 is built from 16 residues. The germline CDR1 and CDR2 sequences are LNHDA and SQIVND (reference sequence). The V and J ends lost 5 bases and 7 bases, in that order; junction bases with no gene match: 12. Written as DNA, the CDR3 is TGTGCCAGTAGTTCCGGGGGAGCGGGAGGCACTAATGAGCAGTTCTTC. It yields the protein CASSSGGAGGTNEQFF.

J is TRBJ2-2 and V is TRBV10-2; D remains ambiguous. The germline V gene encodes CDR1 WSHSY and CDR2 SAAADI. There are 12 residues in the CDR3. With 10 bases removed from V and 4 bases from J, the gap between germline ends came to 10 bases. CDR3 DNA: TGCGCCACCCAGAGGCCCACCGGGGAGCTGTTTTTT. It is translated as CATQRPTGELFF.